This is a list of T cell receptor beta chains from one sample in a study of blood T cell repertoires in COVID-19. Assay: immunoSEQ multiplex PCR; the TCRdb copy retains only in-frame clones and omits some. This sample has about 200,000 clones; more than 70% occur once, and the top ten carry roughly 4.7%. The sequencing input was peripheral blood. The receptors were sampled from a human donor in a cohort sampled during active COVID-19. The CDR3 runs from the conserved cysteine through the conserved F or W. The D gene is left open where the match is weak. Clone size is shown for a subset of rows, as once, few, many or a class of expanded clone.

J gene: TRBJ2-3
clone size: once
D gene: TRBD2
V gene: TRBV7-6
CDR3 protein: CASSTIAGSADTQYF
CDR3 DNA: TGTGCCAGCAGCACTATAGCGGGATCGGCAGATACGCAGTATTTT

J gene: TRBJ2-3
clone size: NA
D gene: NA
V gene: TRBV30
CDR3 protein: CAWSPARSTDTQYF
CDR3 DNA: TGTGCCTGGAGCCCGGCGCGGTCCACAGATACGCAGTATTTT

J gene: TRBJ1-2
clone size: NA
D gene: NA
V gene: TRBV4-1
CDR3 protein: CASSQDFRSVPYGYTF
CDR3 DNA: TGCGCCAGCAGCCAAGATTTTCGCAGCGTACCCTATGGCTACACCTTC

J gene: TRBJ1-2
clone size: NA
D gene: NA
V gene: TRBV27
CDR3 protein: CASSGGLGAYGYTF
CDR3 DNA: TGTGCCAGCAGTGGGGGCCTCGGCGCCTATGGCTACACCTTC

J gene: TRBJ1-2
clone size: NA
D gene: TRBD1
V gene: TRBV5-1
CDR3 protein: CASSDTGGADYGYTF
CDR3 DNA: TGCGCCAGCAGTGATACAGGGGGCGCCGACTATGGCTACACCTTC

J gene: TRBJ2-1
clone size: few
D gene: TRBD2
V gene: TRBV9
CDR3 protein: CASSVGELAGGLTEQFF
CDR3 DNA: TGTGCCAGCAGCGTAGGGGAACTAGCGGGGGGGCTCACTGAGCAGTTCTTC

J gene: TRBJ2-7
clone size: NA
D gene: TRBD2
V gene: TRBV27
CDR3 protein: CASSLTSGRVEQYF
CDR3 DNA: TGTGCCAGCAGTTTAACTAGCGGGAGGGTCGAGCAGTACTTC

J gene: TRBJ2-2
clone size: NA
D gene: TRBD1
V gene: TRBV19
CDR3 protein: CASSTGTGMTGELFF
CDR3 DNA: TGTGCCAGTAGTACCGGGACAGGGATGACCGGGGAGCTGTTTTTT

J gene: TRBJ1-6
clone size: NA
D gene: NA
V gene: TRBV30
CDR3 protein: CAWGLALDSPLHF
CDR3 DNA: TGTGCCTGGGGATTGGCTCTGGATTCACCCCTCCACTTT

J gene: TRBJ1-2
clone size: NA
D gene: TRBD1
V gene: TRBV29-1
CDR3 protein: CSGTGSNGYTF
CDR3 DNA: TGCAGCGGGACAGGGTCTAATGGCTACACCTTC

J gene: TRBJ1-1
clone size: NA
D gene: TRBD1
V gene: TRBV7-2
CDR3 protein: CASSPGGATEAFF
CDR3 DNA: TGTGCCAGCAGCCCAGGGGGCGCGACTGAAGCTTTCTTT

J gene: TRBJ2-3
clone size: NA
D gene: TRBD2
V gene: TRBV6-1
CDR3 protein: CASSEVVPGGMSTDTQYF
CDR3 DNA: TGTGCCAGCAGTGAAGTTGTGCCCGGGGGGATGAGCACAGATACGCAGTATTTT

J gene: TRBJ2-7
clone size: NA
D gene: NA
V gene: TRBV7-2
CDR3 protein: CASSLRRGTYEQYF
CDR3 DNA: TGTGCCAGCAGCTTACGGCGGGGAACCTACGAGCAGTACTTC

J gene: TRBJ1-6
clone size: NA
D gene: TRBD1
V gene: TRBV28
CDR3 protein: CASSPARTGNSYNSPLHF
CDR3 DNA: TGTGCCAGCAGCCCCGCCAGGACAGGGAACTCCTATAATTCACCCCTCCACTTT

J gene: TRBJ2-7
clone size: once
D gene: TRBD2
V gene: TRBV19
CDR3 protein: CASSIGGSGKTYEQYF
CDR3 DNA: TGTGCCAGTAGTATAGGGGGTAGCGGGAAGACCTACGAGCAGTACTTC

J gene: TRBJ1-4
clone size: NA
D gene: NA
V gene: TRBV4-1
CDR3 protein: CASSQGDKPNEKLFF
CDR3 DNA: TGCGCCAGCAGCCAAGGGGACAAACCTAATGAAAAACTGTTTTTT

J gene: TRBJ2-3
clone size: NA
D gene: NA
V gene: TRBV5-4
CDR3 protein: CASYLQSTDTQYF
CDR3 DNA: TGTGCCAGCTACCTACAGAGCACAGATACGCAGTATTTT

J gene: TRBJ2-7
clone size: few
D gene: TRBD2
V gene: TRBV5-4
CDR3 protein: CASSLGTRLYEQYF
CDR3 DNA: TGTGCCAGCAGCTTGGGGACTAGGTTATACGAGCAGTACTTC

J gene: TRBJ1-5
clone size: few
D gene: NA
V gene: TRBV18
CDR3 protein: CASSPQGLNQPQHF
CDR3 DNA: TGTGCCAGCTCACCGCAGGGGCTCAATCAGCCCCAGCATTTT

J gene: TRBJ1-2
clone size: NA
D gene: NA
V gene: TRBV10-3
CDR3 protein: CAISDPRYGYTF
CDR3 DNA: TGTGCCATCAGTGACCCGAGGTATGGCTACACCTTC

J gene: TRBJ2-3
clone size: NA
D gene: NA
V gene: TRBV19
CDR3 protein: CASSPSTDTQYF
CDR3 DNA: TGTGCCAGTAGTCCTAGCACAGATACGCAGTATTTT

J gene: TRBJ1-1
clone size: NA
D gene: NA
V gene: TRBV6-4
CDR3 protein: CASRDRTPEAFF
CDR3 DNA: TGTGCCAGCAGGGATAGGACACCTGAAGCTTTCTTT

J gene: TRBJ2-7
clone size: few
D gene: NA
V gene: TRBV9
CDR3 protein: CASSLTQGYEQYF
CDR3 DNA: TGTGCCAGCAGCCTAACACAGGGCTACGAGCAGTACTTC

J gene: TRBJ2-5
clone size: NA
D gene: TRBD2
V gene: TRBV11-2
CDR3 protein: CASSLGTSGQETQYF
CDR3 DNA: TGTGCCAGCAGCTTAGGGACTAGCGGACAAGAGACCCAGTACTTC

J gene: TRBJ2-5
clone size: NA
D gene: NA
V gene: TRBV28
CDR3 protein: CASSLRLVETQYF
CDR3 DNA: TGTGCCAGCAGTTTACGTCTAGTGGAGACCCAGTACTTC

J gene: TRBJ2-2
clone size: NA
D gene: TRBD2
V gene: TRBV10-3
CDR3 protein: CAIRTSGLAGGPNTGELFF
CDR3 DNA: TGTGCCATCAGAACCTCGGGACTAGCGGGAGGACCGAACACCGGGGAGCTGTTTTTT

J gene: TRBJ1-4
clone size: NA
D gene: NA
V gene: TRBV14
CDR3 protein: CASSPRTIINEKLFF
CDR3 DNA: TGTGCCAGCAGCCCGAGGACTATAATTAATGAAAAACTGTTTTTT

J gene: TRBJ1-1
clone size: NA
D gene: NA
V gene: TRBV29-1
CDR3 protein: CSVELGANTEAFF
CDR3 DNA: TGCAGCGTTGAACTGGGGGCGAACACTGAAGCTTTCTTT

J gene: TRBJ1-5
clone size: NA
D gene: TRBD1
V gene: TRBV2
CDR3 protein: CASTYQGVGNQPQHF
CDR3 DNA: TGTGCCAGCACCTACCAGGGGGTGGGCAATCAGCCCCAGCATTTT

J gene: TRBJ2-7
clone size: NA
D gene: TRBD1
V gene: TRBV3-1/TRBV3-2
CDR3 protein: CASSPTSRGQFGEQYF
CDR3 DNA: TGTGCCAGCAGCCCCACCTCAAGGGGGCAATTTGGCGAGCAGTACTTC

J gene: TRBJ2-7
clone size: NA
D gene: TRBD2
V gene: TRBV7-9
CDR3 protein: CASRDGTSGYEQYF
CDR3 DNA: TGTGCCAGCAGAGACGGGACTAGCGGCTACGAGCAGTACTTC

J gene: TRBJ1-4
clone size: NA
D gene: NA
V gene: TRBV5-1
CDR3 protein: CASSHGLTDEKLFF
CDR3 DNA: TGCGCCAGCAGCCACGGACTTACGGATGAAAAACTGTTTTTT

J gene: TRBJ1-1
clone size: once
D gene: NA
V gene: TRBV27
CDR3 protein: CASMHSSTEAFF
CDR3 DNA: TGTGCCAGCATGCACAGCTCCACTGAAGCTTTCTTT

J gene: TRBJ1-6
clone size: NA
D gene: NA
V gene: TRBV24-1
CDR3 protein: CATSENRNSPLHF
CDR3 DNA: TGTGCCACCAGTGAGAATCGGAATTCACCCCTCCACTTT

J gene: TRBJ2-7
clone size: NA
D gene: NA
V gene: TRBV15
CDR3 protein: CATSRDRGVYEQYF
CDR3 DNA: TGTGCCACCAGCAGAGACAGGGGGGTCTACGAGCAGTACTTC

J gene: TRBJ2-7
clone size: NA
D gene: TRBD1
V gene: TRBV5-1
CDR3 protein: CASSYLRDSSYEQYF
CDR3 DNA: TGCGCCAGCAGCTATCTACGGGACAGCTCCTACGAGCAGTACTTC

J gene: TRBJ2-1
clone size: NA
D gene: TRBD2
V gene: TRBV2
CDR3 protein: CASSLADRQFF
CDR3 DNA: TGTGCCAGCAGTCTAGCGGATAGGCAGTTCTTC

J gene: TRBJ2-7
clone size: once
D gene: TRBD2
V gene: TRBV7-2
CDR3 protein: CASSLSRSLAGNSYEQYF
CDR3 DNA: TGTGCCAGCAGCTTATCGAGATCGCTAGCGGGGAACTCCTACGAGCAGTACTTC

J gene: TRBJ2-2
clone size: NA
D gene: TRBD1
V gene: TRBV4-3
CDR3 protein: CASSRGQGANTGELFF
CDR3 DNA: TGCGCCAGCAGCCGGGGACAGGGGGCGAACACCGGGGAGCTGTTTTTT

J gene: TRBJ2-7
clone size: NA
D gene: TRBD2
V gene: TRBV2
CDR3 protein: CASSAGTTYEQYF
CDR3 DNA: TGTGCCAGCAGTGCCGGGACTACGTACGAGCAGTACTTC

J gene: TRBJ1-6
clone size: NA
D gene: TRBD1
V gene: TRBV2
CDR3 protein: CASTSDRGRGSPLHF
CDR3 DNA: TGTGCCAGTACGTCCGACAGGGGGCGAGGATCACCCCTCCACTTT

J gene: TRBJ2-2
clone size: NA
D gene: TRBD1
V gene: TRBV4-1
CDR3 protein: CASSQDDRGNTGELFF
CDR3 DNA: TGCGCCAGCAGCCAAGACGACAGGGGAAACACCGGGGAGCTGTTTTTT

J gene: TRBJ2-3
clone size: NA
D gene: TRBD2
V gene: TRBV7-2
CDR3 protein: CASSPWGGSTDTQYF
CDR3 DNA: TGTGCCAGCAGCCCCTGGGGGGGGAGCACAGATACGCAGTATTTT

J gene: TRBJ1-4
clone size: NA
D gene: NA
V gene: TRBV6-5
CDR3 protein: CASSYGRGREKLFF
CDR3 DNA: TGTGCCAGCAGTTACGGCAGGGGAAGGGAAAAACTGTTTTTT

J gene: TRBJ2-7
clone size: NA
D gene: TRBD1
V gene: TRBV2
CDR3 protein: CASSEGTGPHEQYF
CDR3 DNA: TGTGCCAGCAGTGAAGGGACAGGCCCCCACGAGCAGTACTTC

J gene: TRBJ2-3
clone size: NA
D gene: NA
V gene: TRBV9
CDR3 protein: CASSGPRGRYSTDTQYF
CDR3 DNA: TGTGCCAGCAGCGGCCCTCGTGGCAGGTATAGCACAGATACGCAGTATTTT

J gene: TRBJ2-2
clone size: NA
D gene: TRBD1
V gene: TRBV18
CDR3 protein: CASSLNSQGAGGELFF
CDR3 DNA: TGTGCCAGCTCACTCAACTCACAGGGGGCCGGCGGGGAGCTGTTTTTT

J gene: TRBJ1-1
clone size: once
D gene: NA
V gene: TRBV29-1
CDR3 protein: CSVERQFEAFF
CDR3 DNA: TGCAGCGTTGAACGACAGTTTGAAGCTTTCTTT

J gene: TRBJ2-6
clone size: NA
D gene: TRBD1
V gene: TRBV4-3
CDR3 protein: CASSQWVMGQGNSGANVLTF
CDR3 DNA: TGCGCCAGCAGCCAATGGGTAATGGGACAGGGTAACTCTGGGGCCAACGTCCTGACTTTC

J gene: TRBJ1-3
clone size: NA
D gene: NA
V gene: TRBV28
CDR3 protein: CASLPSRGSTGNTIYF
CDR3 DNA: TGTGCCAGCCTACCATCGCGGGGGTCAACTGGAAACACCATATATTTT